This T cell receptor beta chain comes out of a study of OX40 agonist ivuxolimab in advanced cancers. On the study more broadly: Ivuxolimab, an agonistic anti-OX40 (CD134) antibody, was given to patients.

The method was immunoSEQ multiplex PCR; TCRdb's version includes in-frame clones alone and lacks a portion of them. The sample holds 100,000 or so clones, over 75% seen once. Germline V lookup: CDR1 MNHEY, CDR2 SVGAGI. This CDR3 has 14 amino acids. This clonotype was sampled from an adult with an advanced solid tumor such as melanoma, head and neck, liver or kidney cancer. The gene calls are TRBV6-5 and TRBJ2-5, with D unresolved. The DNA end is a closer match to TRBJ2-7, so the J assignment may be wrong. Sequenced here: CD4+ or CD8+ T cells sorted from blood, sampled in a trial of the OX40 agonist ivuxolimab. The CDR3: CASSYGVLAAEQYF. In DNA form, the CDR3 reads TGTGCCAGCAGTTACGGAGTATTAGCTGCCGAGCAGTACTTC.